These T cell receptor beta chains were read from a single sample in a study of post-analysis software for immune sequencing data. TCRdb re-derived calls from the PCR reads in MiXCR, one entry per CDR3 protein. The profile covers over 700,000 distinct CDR3 sequences, with about 27% appearing a single time and more than 0.45% taken by the ten largest. The sequenced sample was blood. Every receptor here comes from a girl aged 10 to 17 with multiple sclerosis. The CDR3 runs from the conserved cysteine through the conserved F or W.

CDR3 protein	V gene	J gene
CSALFEERYNEQFF	TRBV20-1	TRBJ2-1
CSAGPLVETQYF	TRBV20-1	.
CASSETRQTHYGYTF	TRBV2	TRBJ1-2
CSAPKTGATDTQYF	TRBV20-1	TRBJ2-3
CASAPKRGRPSTDTQYF	TRBV18	TRBJ2-3
CSARRWVGTEAFF	TRBV20-1	TRBJ1-1
CASSYTNAGELFF	TRBV6-2/TRBV6-3	TRBJ2-2
CATSVWTGGAGELFF	TRBV24-1	TRBJ2-2
CASSSRASGVYNEQFF	TRBV9	TRBJ2-1
CASHSRSSPLHF	TRBV28	TRBJ1-6
CASSWGKEREQFF	TRBV5-1	TRBJ2-1
CASSDGQGKPEQYF	TRBV5-1	.
CASSRALEGNIQYF	TRBV7-9	TRBJ2-4
CASSYARGSTYEQYF	TRBV6-2/TRBV6-3	TRBJ2-7
CAGSPHEYLNQPQHF	TRBV6-2/TRBV6-3	TRBJ1-5
CSVSRDKNIQYF	TRBV20-1	TRBJ2-4
CASSLDRQGGRDNEQFF	TRBV13	TRBJ2-1
CASSRIAGQETQYF	TRBV3-1	TRBJ2-5
CASTGQIGEQPQHF	TRBV27	TRBJ1-5
CATSGTGFSVLTF	TRBV24-1	TRBJ2-6
CASSQDSGALGYTF	TRBV3-1	TRBJ1-2
CSAGGVAGVVGEQYF	TRBV20-1	TRBJ2-5
CASRPGEQYF	TRBV7-9	TRBJ2-5
CASSPRAGEVNYEQYF	TRBV6-1	TRBJ2-7
CSARRTGTASMADYGYTF	TRBV20-1	TRBJ1-2
CSVGPSGGNEQFF	TRBV29-1	TRBJ2-1
CASKSELPLGETQYF	TRBV2	TRBJ2-5
CASSPQLVQETQYF	TRBV6-5	TRBJ2-5
CVISESRDAYNEQFF	TRBV10-3	TRBJ2-1
CSGGERGSTDTQYF	TRBV29-1	TRBJ2-3
CASSHGTRGYEQYF	TRBV7-2	TRBJ2-7
CSVPTRTSGRTYYNEQFF	TRBV29-1	TRBJ2-1
CASSYERTRTHNEQFF	TRBV6-2/TRBV6-3	TRBJ2-1
CSVAASSGMGYYEQYF	TRBV29-1	TRBJ2-7
CASRMLGEQFF	TRBV6-1	TRBJ2-1
CATEVQETQYF	TRBV15	TRBJ2-5
CSVRGRGRGNEQFF	TRBV29-1	TRBJ2-1
CASSLPGYAGELFF	TRBV28	TRBJ2-2
CASSYSGNKDTQYF	TRBV6-6	TRBJ2-7
CASSFSGRGTYGYTF	TRBV7-9	TRBJ1-2
CSARTPRGGTDTQYF	TRBV20-1	TRBJ2-3
CAISVGDEQFF	TRBV10-3	TRBJ2-1
CASSSGPNSPLHF	TRBV27	TRBJ1-6
CASSLGVRGFYNSPLHF	TRBV5-1	TRBJ1-6
CSAGLAINTGELFF	TRBV20-1	TRBJ2-2
CASSYSMGKPEAFF	TRBV6-5	TRBJ1-1
CASSFASGGYNEQFF	TRBV6-2/TRBV6-3	TRBJ2-1
CASGPGTSGRNEQFF	TRBV12-5	TRBJ2-1
CSALPGQPSIISYNEQFF	TRBV20-1	TRBJ2-1
CSARGGSAYEQYF	TRBV20-1	TRBJ2-7
CASSPNGRNNEQFF	TRBV7-7	TRBJ2-1
CASSRQPGTGSVDTQYF	TRBV5-5	TRBJ2-3
CASSQRNNRADTQYF	TRBV12-3/TRBV12-4	TRBJ2-3